This paragraph covers one T cell receptor (beta chain) sequence. This record belongs to a study of blood T cells in healthy people across ages. Trimming took 3 bases from V and 1 from J, leaving 21 bases between them. Germline V gives CDR1 SGHTA, CDR2 FQGTGA. The CDR3 loop spans 18 amino acids. A J-beta primer mix and a sample-barcoded 5' primer were used in a second PCR of roughly 7 to 12 cycles. TCRdb re-derived calls from the 5' RACE reads in MiXCR, one entry per CDR3 protein. The sample has about 650,000 distinct CDR3 sequences, 32% seen once; the top ten hold about 16%. The chain recombines TRBV7-3 with TRBJ1-1, with D unclear. The sample was blood. The clonotype originates from a woman older than 75 in good health. Here the CDR3 reads CASSFLPTGPGGNTEAFF. As DNA, the CDR3 is TGTGCCAGCAGCTTCCTACCAACGGGTCCCGGAGGGAACACTGAAGCTTTCTTT.